This TCR beta chain appears in the sequencing data of a study of blood T cell repertoires in COVID-19. Across the whole study: COVID-19 samples, acute and convalescent, were from the United States, Italy and Spain.

Per the original methods: Reference gene primer amplification in the assay estimated nucleated cell counts. Assay used: immunoSEQ multiplex PCR; TCRdb lists only in-frame clones, some missing. D and trimming come from the DNA, and the V and J calls and clone size come from that table. The sample has under 150,000 clones, over 60% seen once. The germline V gene encodes CDR1 MNHEY and CDR2 SVGAGI. There are 14 residues in the CDR3. V shed 7 bases, J shed 3 bases, and the junction held 5 bases outside the gene matches. This TCR came from a woman older than 75 with active or convalescent COVID-19. Sequenced input: peripheral blood. The chain has TRBV6-5 and TRBJ2-7, with 11 bases lining up with TRBD1. As DNA, the CDR3 is TGTGCCAGCACCCGGACAGGGGGCGGCTACGAGCAGTACTTC. Translating it yields CASTRTGGGYEQYF.